The 12 T cell receptor beta chains below all came from one sample that was sequenced in a study of T cell responses to AZD1222 COVID-19 vaccine. The data were produced by immunoSEQ multiplex PCR, yet TCRdb's version contains in-frame clones alone and is incomplete. The sample consists of 150,000 or so clones, roughly 92% of them appearing once. The sequenced sample was peripheral blood, obtained on day 0 of AZD1222 vaccination. These receptors were collected from an adult in good health.

This clone was seen a single time. V gene TRBV2 combines with J gene TRBJ1-5, with a tentative D call TRBD1 (5 bases). The germline V gene encodes CDR1 SNHLY and CDR2 FYNNEI. This CDR3 region has 13 residues. V was shortened by 8 bases and J by 10 bases, with 18 bases between the two germline ends. The CDR3 coding sequence is TGTGCCAGCCGTTGGGGGAAGGGCCTACCCCAGCATTTT. This codes for CASRWGKGLPQHF.

The rearrangement joins TRBV5-1 to TRBJ2-3; 7 nucleotides align to TRBD1. The CDR3 runs to 16 residues. Germline CDR1 reads SGHRS; CDR2 reads YFSETQ. The V segment lost 2 bases and the J segment 2 bases; nucleotides outside the gene matches: 8. The CDR3 here is CASSFGRGRNTDTQYF. For the CDR3, the DNA is TGCGCCAGCAGCTTTGGAAGGGGGCGCAACACAGATACGCAGTATTTT. The full variable domain, its missing parts supplied by reference TRBV5-1 and TRBJ2-3, is KAGVTQTPRYLIKTRGQQVTLSCSPISGHRSVSWYQQTPGQGLQFLFEYFSETQRNKGNFPGRFSGRQFSNSRSEMNVSTLELGDSALYLCASSFGRGRNTDTQYFGPGTRLTVL.

This rearrangement joins TRBV11-2 to TRBJ1-2, with D hard to call. The V end was cut by 0 bases, the J end by 5 bases, with 10 bases between. Germline V gives CDR1 SGHAT, CDR2 FQNNGV. The CDR3 totals 14 residues. The CDR3: CASSLETLGYGYTF. Written as DNA, the CDR3 is TGTGCCAGCAGCTTAGAGACACTCGGGTATGGCTACACCTTC.

The chain is built from TRBV7-2 and TRBJ2-1; D possibly matches TRBD1 or TRBD2 (5 bases each). Germline-derived CDR1 and CDR2 are SGHTA and FQGNSA. Trimming cost V 3 bases and J 9 bases, with 18 bases left between them. The CDR3 loop spans 15 amino acids. CDR3 sequence: CASSFITGAWVEQFF. DNA for the CDR3: TGTGCCAGCAGCTTCATAACCGGGGCTTGGGTTGAGCAGTTCTTC.

The chain couples TRBV19 to TRBJ2-7; the D gene is possibly TRBD1 (5 bases). V was trimmed by 5 bases and J by 6 bases, leaving 20 bases between them. CDR1 and CDR2 from the germline V gene are LNHDA and SQIVND (reference sequence). This CDR3 contains 15 residues. CDR3 nucleotides: TGTGCCAGTAGTTTTGCACAGGTGGACACAAGCGAGCAGTACTTC. Its protein is CASSFAQVDTSEQYF.

Concerning this clone itself: The junction does not match germline at one end; this may be a read error. This chain joins TRBV4-1 and TRBJ1-1; the D is unclear. Germline CDR1 is MGHRA and CDR2 is YSYEKL. The CDR3 length is 13 residues. The CDR3 DNA follows: TGCGCCAGCACCCAAGGGATTGCTACTGAAGCTTTCTTT. This codes for CASTQGIATEAFF.

This chain links TRBV7-2 with TRBJ1-3; D may be TRBD1 (5 bases). Trimming removed 3 bases from V and 0 bases from J, with 12 bases in between. From germline, CDR1 is SGHTA and CDR2 FQGNSA. The CDR3 covers 16 residues. The CDR3: CASSFQLGASGNTIYF. CDR3 bases: TGTGCCAGCAGCTTCCAACTTGGGGCCTCTGGAAACACCATATATTTT.

This chain connects TRBV6-5 to TRBJ2-7; a weak D match, TRBD2 (6 bases). The CDR3 is made up of 12 amino acids. Trimming shortened V by 7 bases and J by 4 bases, and 11 bases separated the two germline ends. CDR1 MNHEY and CDR2 SVGAGI come from the germline V gene. CDR3 amino acids: CASTDGTYEQYF. CDR3 nucleotide sequence: TGTGCCAGCACGGATGGGACTTACGAGCAGTACTTC.

The rearrangement links TRBV18 to TRBJ2-7; D may be TRBD2 (5 bases). The CDR3 loop spans 19 amino acids. Germline lookup yields CDR1 KGHSH and CDR2 LQKENI. V lost 8 bases and J lost 4, with 33 bases in between. The CDR3: CASTHKMEDSILGGYEQYF. The CDR3 coding sequence is TGTGCCAGCACACACAAGATGGAGGATTCAATTCTAGGTGGGTACGAGCAGTACTTC.

A single count supports this clone. This chain uses TRBV11-1 with TRBJ1-6; the D is unclear. V lost 1 base, J lost 9 bases, and 13 bases lay in between. The CDR3 has 15 amino acids. CDR1 and CDR2 from the germline V gene are SGHAT and FQDESV (reference sequence). The CDR3 loop reads CASSLEVGISSPLHF. The CDR3 coding sequence is TGTGCCAGCAGCTTAGAGGTGGGGATTTCTTCACCCCTCCACTTT.

The CDR3 sequence: CASRRGYQPQHF. In nucleotides, the CDR3 is TGTGCCAGTAGGCGGGGATACCAGCCCCAGCATTTT. This chain uses TRBV19 with TRBJ1-5; unclear D gene. V was clipped by 6 bases and J by 7 bases, with 10 bases between them. Germline CDR1 reads LNHDA; CDR2 reads SQIVND (reference sequence). The CDR3 is 12 residues long.

V is TRBV6-6 and J is TRBJ1-3; unclear D gene. The V end lost 5 bases, the J end lost 0 bases, and 11 bases lay between the germline ends. Germline CDR1 and CDR2: MNHNY and SVGAGI (reference sequence). There are 15 residues in the CDR3. The chain's CDR3 is CASSPRHRSGNTIYF. CDR3 coding DNA: TGTGCCAGCAGTCCTCGACATCGCTCTGGAAACACCATATATTTT.